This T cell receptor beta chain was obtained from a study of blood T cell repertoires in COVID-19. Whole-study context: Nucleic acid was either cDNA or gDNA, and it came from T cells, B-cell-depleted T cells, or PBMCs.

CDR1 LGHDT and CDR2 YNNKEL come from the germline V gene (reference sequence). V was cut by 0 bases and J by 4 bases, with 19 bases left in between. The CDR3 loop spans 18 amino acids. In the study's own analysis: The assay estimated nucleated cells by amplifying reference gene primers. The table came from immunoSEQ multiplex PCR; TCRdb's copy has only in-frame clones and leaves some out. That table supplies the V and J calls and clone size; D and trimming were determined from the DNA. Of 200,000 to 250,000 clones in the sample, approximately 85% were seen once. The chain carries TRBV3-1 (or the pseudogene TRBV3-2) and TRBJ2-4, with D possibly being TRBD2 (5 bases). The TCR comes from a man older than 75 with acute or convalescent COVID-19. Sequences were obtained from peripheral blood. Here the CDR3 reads CASSQDSGRASLKNIQYF. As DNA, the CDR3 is TGTGCCAGCAGCCAAGATTCTGGGCGGGCGAGTTTAAAAAACATTCAGTACTTC.